The clone carrying this T cell receptor beta chain appeared many times. Between the trimmed V and J ends, which lost 0 bases and 0 bases, there was a span of 8 bases. The CDR3 is 15 residues long. Germline CDR1 is MGHRA and CDR2 is YSYEKL. The time point is: newly diagnosed GD, antithyroid drugs for less than 3 months. After RNA was extracted from PBMCs, the TCR library was made from it. This sample was included in a study of regulatory T cells in long-lasting Graves disease. For TCR beta, libraries came from iRepertoire HTBI primers and Arm-PCR of CDR3 regions. As processed by the authors: Among the samples, roughly 61 TRBV and about 15 TRBJ segments were identified. TCRdb itself ran the multiplex PCR reads through MiXCR, one entry per CDR3 protein. The V and J calls, along with clone size, are taken from TCRdb and not from the paper's own processing. The sample comprises about 440,000 distinct CDR3 sequences, 15% to 20% of which are singletons, and about a quarter rests with the top ten.

The data also belong to a second study, concerning T cells in Graves' hyperthyroidism and ophthalmopathy.

This TCR was sampled from a young woman with Graves disease. The rearrangement uses TRBV4-1 and TRBJ1-1; possibly TRBD1 for D (6 bases). The material was peripheral blood mononuclear cells (PBMCs), obtained at new diagnosis, from a patient treated with antithyroid drugs. The CDR3 bases are TGCGCCAGCAGCCAAGACCGGGACATGAACACTGAAGCTTTCTTT. This gives the protein CASSQDRDMNTEAFF.